This is a list of T cell receptor beta chains from one sample in a study of blood T cell repertoires in COVID-19. Some clones are missing from TCRdb's copy, which holds only in-frame ones; the method was immunoSEQ multiplex PCR. The data hold around 120,000 clones, with about 87% observed a single time. The sample taken for sequencing was peripheral blood. All receptors come from a woman in her seventies with acute or convalescent COVID-19. The CDR3 runs from the conserved cysteine through the conserved F or W. The order of the fields is J gene, D gene, V gene, clone size, CDR3 DNA, CDR3 protein. The D gene is left open where the match is weak. Size values are once, few and many counts, or a class for expanded clones, and some rows have none.

j_gene: TRBJ2-3; d_gene: TRBD2; v_gene: TRBV11-3; abundance: NA; CDR3nt: TGTGCCAGCAGCTTAAGCGGGGGGGCCTTTTATGATACGCAGTATTTT; CDR3aa: CASSLSGGAFYDTQYF
j_gene: TRBJ1-3; d_gene: NA; v_gene: TRBV15; abundance: NA; CDR3nt: TGTGCCACCAGCAGAGATTATCGGGACTCTGGAAACACCATATATTTT; CDR3aa: CATSRDYRDSGNTIYF
j_gene: TRBJ1-3; d_gene: NA; v_gene: TRBV6-6; abundance: NA; CDR3nt: TGTGCCAGCAGGCAGGGTGGCTCTGGAAACACCATATATTTT; CDR3aa: CASRQGGSGNTIYF
j_gene: TRBJ1-2; d_gene: TRBD1; v_gene: TRBV2; abundance: NA; CDR3nt: TGTGCCAGCTGCCGGGACAGGGCGACTAACTATGGCTACACCTTC; CDR3aa: CASCRDRATNYGYTF
j_gene: TRBJ2-7; d_gene: TRBD2; v_gene: TRBV3-1/TRBV3-2; abundance: NA; CDR3nt: TGTGCCAGCAGCCAGAGCGGGGGGGATAACGAGCAGTACTTC; CDR3aa: CASSQSGGDNEQYF
j_gene: TRBJ2-2; d_gene: NA; v_gene: TRBV28; abundance: NA; CDR3nt: TGTGCCACCCCCGGTACCGGAGCGAACACCGGGGAGCTGTTTTTT; CDR3aa: CATPGTGANTGELFF
j_gene: TRBJ2-7; d_gene: TRBD1; v_gene: TRBV5-4; abundance: NA; CDR3nt: TGTGCCAGCAGCTCTCCGGGACAGGGGGCCCACGAGCAGTACTTC; CDR3aa: CASSSPGQGAHEQYF
j_gene: TRBJ2-5; d_gene: NA; v_gene: TRBV4-1; abundance: NA; CDR3nt: TGCGCCAGCAGCCATCTCCCGTACCAAGAGACCCAGTACTTC; CDR3aa: CASSHLPYQETQYF
j_gene: TRBJ2-7; d_gene: NA; v_gene: TRBV3-1/TRBV3-2; abundance: NA; CDR3nt: TGTGCCAGCAGCCAAGTTGGGCAGGAAGAAAGGCAGTACTTC; CDR3aa: CASSQVGQEERQYF
j_gene: TRBJ2-5; d_gene: NA; v_gene: TRBV7-6; abundance: NA; CDR3nt: TGTGCCAGCAGCTTAGTAGGTAGCGACACATACCTTGAGACCCAGTACTTC; CDR3aa: CASSLVGSDTYLETQYF
j_gene: TRBJ2-5; d_gene: TRBD2; v_gene: TRBV5-1; abundance: NA; CDR3nt: TGCGCCAGCAGCACGACTAGCGGGGGCCCGGTAGGAGAGACCCAGTACTTC; CDR3aa: CASSTTSGGPVGETQYF
j_gene: TRBJ2-5; d_gene: TRBD2; v_gene: TRBV9; abundance: NA; CDR3nt: TGTGCCAGCAGCGTGACTAGCGGGGGGACCCAAGAGACCCAGTACTTC; CDR3aa: CASSVTSGGTQETQYF
j_gene: TRBJ2-7; d_gene: NA; v_gene: TRBV29-1; abundance: NA; CDR3nt: TGCAGCGTTATGACAGCCTACGAGCAGTACTTC; CDR3aa: CSVMTAYEQYF
j_gene: TRBJ1-6; d_gene: NA; v_gene: TRBV18; abundance: NA; CDR3nt: TGTGCCAGCTCCCCACGGCCCTCACCCCTCCACTTT; CDR3aa: CASSPRPSPLHF
j_gene: TRBJ1-2; d_gene: TRBD1; v_gene: TRBV10-3; abundance: NA; CDR3nt: TGTGCCATCAGTGAGGACAGGGGGCTAGGAGGCTACACCTTC; CDR3aa: CAISEDRGLGGYTF
j_gene: TRBJ1-5; d_gene: NA; v_gene: TRBV10-2; abundance: NA; CDR3nt: TGCGCCAGCAGTGAGACAGTTGAAAGCAATCAGCCCCAGCATTTT; CDR3aa: CASSETVESNQPQHF
j_gene: TRBJ2-5; d_gene: NA; v_gene: TRBV6-4; abundance: NA; CDR3nt: TGTGCCAGCAGTGAGCAGCAGGGCCAGACCCAGTACTTC; CDR3aa: CASSEQQGQTQYF
j_gene: TRBJ1-2; d_gene: NA; v_gene: TRBV5-4; abundance: NA; CDR3nt: TGTGCCAGCAGCTTATTGCAGGGAGGCTATGGCTACACCTTC; CDR3aa: CASSLLQGGYGYTF
j_gene: TRBJ2-3; d_gene: NA; v_gene: TRBV10-3; abundance: few; CDR3nt: TGTGCCATCAGTGAGTCTGGCCTGACAGATACGCAGTATTTT; CDR3aa: CAISESGLTDTQYF
j_gene: TRBJ2-7; d_gene: NA; v_gene: TRBV28; abundance: NA; CDR3nt: TGTGCCAGCAGTAATATCCTCTTCGAGCAGTACTTC; CDR3aa: CASSNILFEQYF
j_gene: TRBJ1-1; d_gene: NA; v_gene: TRBV28; abundance: NA; CDR3nt: TGTGCCAGCAGTTTATCAGGGCCCATGAACACTGAAGCTTTCTTT; CDR3aa: CASSLSGPMNTEAFF
j_gene: TRBJ1-6; d_gene: NA; v_gene: TRBV10-3; abundance: NA; CDR3nt: TGTGCCATCAGTGAAGAACAGGGAAGTAATTCACCCCTCCACTTT; CDR3aa: CAISEEQGSNSPLHF
j_gene: TRBJ2-3; d_gene: NA; v_gene: TRBV3-1/TRBV3-2; abundance: NA; CDR3nt: TGTGCCAGCAGCCAAGATCTGGGGGGGCTAGATACGCAGTATTTT; CDR3aa: CASSQDLGGLDTQYF
j_gene: TRBJ1-4; d_gene: NA; v_gene: TRBV12-3/TRBV12-4; abundance: NA; CDR3nt: TGTGCCAGCAGTCCAAGGGGGGGAGAAAAACTGTTTTTT; CDR3aa: CASSPRGGEKLFF
j_gene: TRBJ2-2; d_gene: TRBD1; v_gene: TRBV29-1; abundance: NA; CDR3nt: TGCAGCGTTGCTGCCGGGACAGGGACCGGGGAGCTGTTTTTT; CDR3aa: CSVAAGTGTGELFF
j_gene: TRBJ1-2; d_gene: NA; v_gene: TRBV6-5; abundance: NA; CDR3nt: TGTGCCAGCAGTCGACACAGGGACGGGCTCTATGGCTACACCTTC; CDR3aa: CASSRHRDGLYGYTF
j_gene: TRBJ1-4; d_gene: TRBD1; v_gene: TRBV7-2; abundance: NA; CDR3nt: TGTGCCAGCAGCTTAGCCAGGGGGCGAAAACTGTTTTTT; CDR3aa: CASSLARGRKLFF
j_gene: TRBJ1-6; d_gene: NA; v_gene: TRBV28; abundance: NA; CDR3nt: TGTGCCAGTTTGGGGGCTAGGGCAGGGTCGGCCCTCCACTTT; CDR3aa: CASLGARAGSALHF
j_gene: TRBJ1-1; d_gene: NA; v_gene: TRBV5-1; abundance: NA; CDR3nt: TGCGCCAGCAGCCGTAGACAGACGAACACTGAAGCTTTCTTT; CDR3aa: CASSRRQTNTEAFF
j_gene: TRBJ1-1; d_gene: TRBD1; v_gene: TRBV3-1/TRBV3-2; abundance: NA; CDR3nt: TGTGCCAGCACCCAATTTGGGGGCTCAGGGGGGACTGAAGCTTTCTTT; CDR3aa: CASTQFGGSGGTEAFF